This TCR beta chain stems from a study of blood T cell repertoires in COVID-19. The germline V gene has CDR1 LGHDT and CDR2 YNNKEL (reference sequence). This CDR3 is built from 14 residues. V shed 5 bases and J 2 bases; nucleotides not matched to a gene: 3. Here immunoSEQ multiplex PCR was the method, and the copy in TCRdb shows in-frame clones only, minus some. The sample has approximately 140,000 clones, roughly nine tenths seen once; the top ten hold around 4%. The receptor's source is a woman aged 55-69 years with active or convalescent COVID-19. The sample was peripheral blood. J is TRBJ2-3 and V is TRBV3-1 (or the pseudogene TRBV3-2); TRBD2 agrees at 8 bases. The CDR3 DNA sequence: TGTGCCAGCAGCTCTAGCGGGCACACAGATACGCAGTATTTT. Protein product: CASSSSGHTDTQYF.